The 21 T cell receptor beta chains below all came from one sample that was sequenced in a study of cytomegalovirus exposure and HLA in healthy donors. The PCR made use of 60 Vbeta and 13 Jbeta primers. Generated by immunoSEQ multiplex PCR, the TCRdb table keeps only in-frame clones and is missing some. The sample has 150,000 to 200,000 clones, under 85% seen once; the top ten hold around 4.1%. Material for sequencing was PBMCs. The origin of the receptors is a man aged 45-60 years in good health and CMV-seropositive.

This chain connects TRBV4-2 to TRBJ1-3, with TRBD2 matching over 10 bases. The J call may not be correct, given that the DNA end is closer to TRBJ2-2. The CDR3 is 18 residues long. CDR1 is LGHNA, CDR2 YNFKEQ, per germline. Here the CDR3 DNA reads TGTGCCAGCAGCCAAGGGCTAGCGGGGGCCTCGAACACCGGGGAGCTGTTTTTT. Residues: CASSQGLAGASNTGELFF.

This clone was counted a few times. This chain links TRBV7-8 with TRBJ2-5; possible D gene TRBD1, 6 bases. In germline, CDR1 is SGHVS, CDR2 FQNEAQ. Trimming removed 2 bases at V and 4 bases at J, with 17 bases between. This CDR3 is built from 16 residues. In DNA form, the CDR3 reads TGTGCCAGCAGCTTAAAGGCACAGGGTAGTCCAGAGACCCAGTACTTC. Encoded protein: CASSLKAQGSPETQYF.

This clone was detected a few times. The gene calls are TRBV6-6 and TRBJ2-1; D gene uncertain. The CDR3 sequence is 13 residues long. The germline CDR1 and CDR2 sequences are MNHNY and SVGAGI (reference sequence). The V gene lost 6 bases and the J gene lost 8 bases, with 14 bases spanning the gap. CDR3 nucleotides: TGTGCCAGCAGCGACCATCCTAGTGATGAGCAGTTCTTC. Its protein is CASSDHPSDEQFF.

The V and J genes are TRBV5-6 and TRBJ1-4, with TRBD1 identical over 8 bases. The CDR3 has 15 residues. V lost 1 base to trimming and J lost 8 bases; unmatched junction nucleotides: 7. Looked up from germline, CDR1 is SGHDT and CDR2 is YYEEEE. The CDR3, as DNA: TGTGCCAGCAGCTTGATAGGACAGGGTAGGGAAAAACTGTTTTTT. Encoded protein: CASSLIGQGREKLFF.

DNA for the CDR3: TGTGCCTCCAGGGGGGTAAATGAAAAACTGTTTTTT. Protein sequence: CASRGVNEKLFF. The V gene is TRBV6-5, the J gene TRBJ1-4; TRBD1 matches at 7 bases. J gave up 5 bases and V 11 bases, and 5 bases lay outside the gene matches. The CDR3 sequence is 12 residues long. Germline assignment: CDR1 MNHEY and CDR2 SVGAGI.

This clone has a handful of counts. The V call is TRBV18, the J call TRBJ2-7; 7 bases are shared with TRBD1. This CDR3 contains 15 residues. The ends lost 3 bases at V and 4 bases at J; junction bases unmatched: 9. Germline-derived CDR1 and CDR2 are KGHSH and LQKENI. The CDR3 protein is CASSPGTVGPYEQYF. CDR3 nucleotide sequence: TGTGCCAGCTCACCCGGGACAGTGGGACCGTACGAGCAGTACTTC.

The chain couples TRBV11-2 to TRBJ2-7; 9 bases are shared with TRBD1. The germline CDR1 and CDR2 sequences are SGHAT and FQNNGV. The V and J ends lost 8 bases and 5 bases, in that order; junction bases with no gene match: 16. The CDR3 totals 16 residues. The CDR3 here is CASSRTAGQGLNEQYF. CDR3 nucleotide sequence: TGTGCCAGCTCCCGAACCGCGGGACAGGGATTGAACGAGCAGTACTTC.

V is TRBV7-8 and J is TRBJ1-5; 7 bases map to TRBD1. Trimming took 0 bases from V and 4 from J; bases not matched to a gene: 6. The CDR3 contains 16 residues. The germline gives CDR1 SGHVS, CDR2 FQNEAQ. The CDR3 DNA follows: TGTGCCAGCAGCTTAGCGACGGGACAGACAAATCAGCCCCAGCATTTT. Protein: CASSLATGQTNQPQHF.

The CDR3 DNA reads TGTGCCAGTGGCACATTGGGGGGACAAGAGACCCAGTACTTC. Translated: CASGTLGGQETQYF. The chain joins TRBV19 to TRBJ2-5; D is possibly TRBD2 (6 bases). Trimming took off 8 bases at V and 2 bases at J, with 15 bases between the two ends. Germline loops: CDR1 LNHDA, CDR2 SQIVND (reference sequence). This CDR3 is 14 amino acids long.

The gene calls are TRBV28 and TRBJ2-4; D remains unclear. CDR1 is MDHEN and CDR2 is SYDVKM in the germline V gene. CDR3 length equals 14 residues. The V gene lost 7 bases and the J gene lost 0 bases, with 10 bases spanning the gap. The chain's CDR3 is CASTPSLAKNIQYF. CDR3 nucleotide sequence: TGTGCCAGCACCCCTTCCCTAGCCAAAAACATTCAGTACTTC. Combining the CDR3 with reference TRBV28 and TRBJ2-4 gives the whole variable domain DVKVTQSSRYLVKRTGEKVFLECVQDMDHENMFWYRQDPGLGLRLIYFSYDVKMKEKGDIPEGYSVSREKKERFSLILESASTNQTSMYLCASTPSLAKNIQYFGAGTRLSVL.

This chain connects TRBV5-1 to TRBJ2-1, with 7 bases matching TRBD2. The V gene end was trimmed by 6 bases and the J gene end by 2 bases; junction bases not matched to a gene: 11. This CDR3 has 16 residues. Germline CDR1 is SGHRS and CDR2 is YFSETQ. The CDR3 spells CASTPGGGGTYNEQFF. The DNA of the CDR3 is TGCGCCAGCACCCCGGGTGGGGGGGGTACCTACAATGAGCAGTTCTTC.

This clone was observed once. The chain uses TRBV7-9 and TRBJ2-7, with D possibly being TRBD2 (5 bases). CDR3 length: 13 residues. The V end lost 5 bases, the J end lost 3 bases, and 11 bases lay between the germline ends. CDR1 is SEHNR and CDR2 is FQNEAQ in the germline V gene (reference sequence). This CDR3 reads CASSVDGLYEQYF. The CDR3 nucleotides are TGTGCCAGCAGCGTCGACGGACTCTACGAGCAGTACTTC.

This sequence joins TRBV19 and TRBJ1-5; D is possibly TRBD1 (6 bases). CDR3 length: 14 amino acids. V lost 4 bases and J 3 bases, leaving 10 bases between the germline ends. The germline gives CDR1 LNHDA, CDR2 SQIVND (reference sequence). The CDR3 here is CASSTRGPNQPQHF. The DNA for the CDR3 is TGTGCCAGTAGTACCAGGGGACCCAATCAGCCCCAGCATTTT.

The chain uses TRBV9 and TRBJ2-1; perhaps TRBD2 as D (5 bases). CDR3 size: 14 residues. Per germline, CDR1 SGDLS and CDR2 YYNGEE. V lost 4 bases, J lost 5 bases, and 13 bases lay in between. The CDR3 loop is CASSPRTGHNEQFF. DNA for the CDR3: TGTGCCAGCAGCCCCCGGACTGGCCACAATGAGCAGTTCTTC. The whole variable domain, filled in from reference TRBV9 and TRBJ2-1, reads DSGVTQTPKHLITATGQRVTLRCSPRSGDLSVYWYQQSLDQGLQFLIQYYNGEERAKGNILERFSAQQFPDLHSELNLSSLELGDSALYFCASSPRTGHNEQFFGPGTRLTVL.

This clone has just one count. The chain employs TRBV28 and TRBJ2-2; TRBD2 aligns across 11 bases. J was trimmed by 0 bases and V by 6 bases; bases with no gene match: 9. CDR1 and CDR2 (germline): MDHEN, SYDVKM. CDR3 length equals 18 residues. Here the CDR3 DNA reads TGTGCCAGCAGGACTAGCGGGGTGTCGTTCGCGAACACCGGGGAGCTGTTTTTT. Its translation is CASRTSGVSFANTGELFF.

The chain uses TRBV4-3 and TRBJ2-7, with 9 bases lining up with TRBD2. The germline V gene has CDR1 LGHNA and CDR2 YSLEER. The J segment lost 4 bases and the V segment lost 2 bases, leaving 6 bases of the junction unmatched. The CDR3 consists of 15 residues. The CDR3 here is CASSQIAGVEYEQYF. CDR3 in DNA: TGCGCCAGCAGCCAAATAGCGGGGGTGGAGTACGAGCAGTACTTC.

This clone was observed once. The rearrangement uses TRBV6-5 and TRBJ2-1; 8 bases agree with TRBD2. Per the germline V gene, CDR1 is MNHEY and CDR2 is SVGAGI. The CDR3 runs 14 residues. With 2 bases clipped from V and 9 bases from J, the junction kept 6 bases outside the gene matches. CDR3 loop: CASSYGLAGFEQFF. The CDR3 coding sequence is TGTGCCAGCAGTTACGGACTAGCCGGATTTGAGCAGTTCTTC.

This clone was observed a single time. V is TRBV5-8 and J is TRBJ2-7, with TRBD2 matching 14 bases. Trimming at V came to 4 bases and at J to 5 bases, leaving 14 bases not matched to a gene. CDR3 length: 18 amino acids. From germline, CDR1 is SGHTS and CDR2 YDEGEE. The CDR3 region is CASSPRGLAGDLRDEQYF. CDR3 nucleotides: TGTGCCAGCAGCCCCCGGGGACTAGCGGGGGACCTTCGAGACGAGCAGTACTTC.

The V gene is TRBV5-1, the J gene TRBJ2-5; TRBD2 matches at 8 bases. CDR3 length: 14 residues. Germline loops: CDR1 SGHRS, CDR2 YFSETQ. After removal of 4 bases from V and 5 bases from J, the junction contained 7 bases not matched to a gene. The CDR3 reads CASSKGLGGETQYF. CDR3 in DNA: TGCGCCAGCAGCAAGGGACTAGGGGGGGAGACCCAGTACTTC. Supplemented by reference TRBV5-1 and TRBJ2-5, the full variable domain reads KAGVTQTPRYLIKTRGQQVTLSCSPISGHRSVSWYQQTPGQGLQFLFEYFSETQRNKGNFPGRFSGRQFSNSRSEMNVSTLELGDSALYLCASSKGLGGETQYFGPGTRLLVL.

The chain carries TRBV5-5 and TRBJ1-3; the D gene is possibly TRBD1 (6 bases). Per germline, CDR1 SGHKS and CDR2 YYEKEE (reference sequence). V lost 0 bases to trimming and J lost 2 bases, with 9 bases between them. This CDR3 is built from 15 residues. In DNA form, the CDR3 reads TGTGCCAGCAGCTTGGTGGGGGCGGCTGGAAACACCATATATTTT. Translated, it gives CASSLVGAAGNTIYF.

The V gene is TRBV5-1, the J gene TRBJ1-2; a possible D gene is TRBD1 (6 bases). CDR3 length equals 14 residues. Trimming pared 2 bases from V and 7 bases from J, leaving 15 bases between. Germline CDR1 is SGHRS and CDR2 is YFSETQ. CDR3 DNA sequence: TGCGCCAGCAGCTTAAGTAGGGGGTCTGGTGGCTACACCTTC. It codes for CASSLSRGSGGYTF.